The rows below give T cell receptor beta chains drawn from one sample of a study of blood T cells in healthy people across ages. TCRdb redid the calling of the 5' RACE reads with MiXCR, one entry per CDR3 protein. Here the sample spans about a million distinct CDR3 sequences, under 40% being singletons. The sample consisted of blood. The receptor set was obtained from a man between 18 and 29 years old in good health. The CDR3 runs from the conserved cysteine through the conserved F or W. Fields, in order: J gene, D gene, clone size, V gene, CDR3 DNA, CDR3 protein. D genes are given only for firm matches. Clone size is given for some rows only: seen once, a few or many times, or a class if the clone is expanded.

J gene: TRBJ1-1
D gene: .
clone size: .
V gene: TRBV24-1
CDR3 DNA: TGTGCCACCAATTCCGGGGGCCTTCTGAACACTGAAGCTTTCTTT
CDR3 protein: CATNSGGLLNTEAFF

J gene: TRBJ1-1
D gene: .
clone size: .
V gene: TRBV29-1
CDR3 DNA: TGCAGCGTTGATGATGGGGGGCGAAGGACTGAAGCTTTCTTT
CDR3 protein: CSVDDGGRRTEAFF

J gene: TRBJ1-1
D gene: .
clone size: .
V gene: TRBV7-9
CDR3 DNA: TGTGCCAGCAGCTTGGCGTCGACCCAGAACACTGAAGCTTTCTTT
CDR3 protein: CASSLASTQNTEAFF

J gene: TRBJ1-2
D gene: .
clone size: few
V gene: TRBV20-1
CDR3 DNA: TGCAGTGCGCCGCAGGGAGAGGTGAACTATGGCTACACCTTC
CDR3 protein: CSAPQGEVNYGYTF

J gene: TRBJ1-5
D gene: .
clone size: few
V gene: TRBV5-5
CDR3 DNA: TGTGCCAGCAGCCCGTTAGGAGAACCCCAGCATTTT
CDR3 protein: CASSPLGEPQHF

J gene: TRBJ1-1
D gene: .
clone size: few
V gene: TRBV5-1
CDR3 DNA: TGCGCTAGCAGCTTTCGCGCCCAGGGGAATCCGAACACTGAAGCTTTCTTT
CDR3 protein: CASSFRAQGNPNTEAFF

J gene: TRBJ1-5
D gene: .
clone size: .
V gene: TRBV4-3
CDR3 DNA: TGCGCCAGCAGCCAAGATCGTTATGGGGGCCAGCCCCAGCATTTT
CDR3 protein: CASSQDRYGGQPQHF

J gene: TRBJ2-7
D gene: TRBD1
clone size: .
V gene: TRBV7-9
CDR3 DNA: TGTGCCAGCAGCTTAGGAGAGGGACAGACCGAGCAGTACTTC
CDR3 protein: CASSLGEGQTEQYF

J gene: TRBJ2-2
D gene: .
clone size: .
V gene: TRBV24-1
CDR3 DNA: TGTGCCACCAGTGATGAGTTCGGCACCGGGGAGCTGTTTTTT
CDR3 protein: CATSDEFGTGELFF

J gene: TRBJ2-3
D gene: TRBD2
clone size: .
V gene: TRBV12-3/TRBV12-4
CDR3 DNA: TGTGCCAGCACCAAGACTAGCGGGGGCCCCCGGGGCACAGAGACGCAGTATTTT
CDR3 protein: CASTKTSGGPRGTETQYF

J gene: TRBJ1-5
D gene: .
clone size: .
V gene: TRBV5-1
CDR3 DNA: TGCGCCAGCAGCTTGGCCTCGGAAAATAGCAATCAGCCCCAGCATTTT
CDR3 protein: CASSLASENSNQPQHF

J gene: TRBJ2-5
D gene: .
clone size: .
V gene: TRBV29-1
CDR3 DNA: TGCAGCGTTGGGGCAGTCCTTCTAGGGGAGACCCAGTACTTC
CDR3 protein: CSVGAVLLGETQYF

J gene: TRBJ1-1
D gene: .
clone size: .
V gene: TRBV6-2/TRBV6-3
CDR3 DNA: TGTGCCAGCAGTTACGGTATGGGTGACACTGAAGCTTTCTTT
CDR3 protein: CASSYGMGDTEAFF

J gene: TRBJ1-2
D gene: .
clone size: once
V gene: TRBV7-8
CDR3 DNA: TGTGCCAGCAGCTTTACGACTTCTAACTATGGCTACACCTTC
CDR3 protein: CASSFTTSNYGYTF

J gene: TRBJ2-2
D gene: TRBD1
clone size: .
V gene: TRBV3-1
CDR3 DNA: TGTGCCAGCAGCCAGGGGACAGGGACCGGGGAGCTGTTTTTT
CDR3 protein: CASSQGTGTGELFF

J gene: TRBJ2-3
D gene: .
clone size: .
V gene: TRBV5-1
CDR3 DNA: TGCGCCAGCAGCCACAGTGCAGGTTTTTACAAAGATACGCAGTATTTT
CDR3 protein: CASSHSAGFYKDTQYF

J gene: TRBJ2-1
D gene: TRBD1
clone size: once
V gene: TRBV20-1
CDR3 DNA: TGCAGTGCTAGGGGAACCGGGACAGGGTCCAGAATCTCCTACAATGAGCAGTTCTTC
CDR3 protein: CSARGTGTGSRISYNEQFF

J gene: TRBJ2-7
D gene: .
clone size: few
V gene: TRBV7-9
CDR3 DNA: TGTGCCAGCAGCCGAGATATATGGGAGCAGTACTTC
CDR3 protein: CASSRDIWEQYF

J gene: TRBJ2-1
D gene: TRBD2
clone size: few
V gene: TRBV6-2/TRBV6-3
CDR3 DNA: TGTGCCAGCACCAGACTAGCGGGGGGGACAAGCTCCTACAATGAGCAGTTCTTC
CDR3 protein: CASTRLAGGTSSYNEQFF

J gene: TRBJ1-2
D gene: .
clone size: .
V gene: TRBV2
CDR3 DNA: TGTGCCAGCAGTGAAGGTCGGCAGGGTAATGGCTACACCTTC
CDR3 protein: CASSEGRQGNGYTF

J gene: TRBJ2-5
D gene: TRBD1
clone size: .
V gene: TRBV20-1
CDR3 DNA: TGCAGTGCTAGTCGGGACAGGGGGACAGAGACCCAGTACTTC
CDR3 protein: CSASRDRGTETQYF

J gene: TRBJ2-1
D gene: .
clone size: few
V gene: TRBV4-3
CDR3 DNA: TGCGCCAGCAGCCCACGGTTGTTGGGGGACTACAATGAGCAGTTCTTC
CDR3 protein: CASSPRLLGDYNEQFF

J gene: TRBJ2-7
D gene: .
clone size: .
V gene: TRBV12-3/TRBV12-4
CDR3 DNA: TGTGCCGGCACCCTCGGACAGTCCAACTCCTACGAGCAGTACTTC
CDR3 protein: CAGTLGQSNSYEQYF

J gene: TRBJ2-1
D gene: .
clone size: .
V gene: TRBV6-2/TRBV6-3
CDR3 DNA: TGTGCCAGCAGTTACTCGGCCCCGCCCGAGCAGTTCTTC
CDR3 protein: CASSYSAPPEQFF

J gene: TRBJ2-1
D gene: .
clone size: .
V gene: TRBV3-1
CDR3 DNA: TGTGCCAGCAGCCAAGAAGCCCAATACAATGAGCAGTTCTTC
CDR3 protein: CASSQEAQYNEQFF

J gene: TRBJ2-1
D gene: .
clone size: .
V gene: TRBV4-2
CDR3 DNA: TGTGCCAGCAGCCAAGATCTAGGTGCCTATGAGCAGTTCTTC
CDR3 protein: CASSQDLGAYEQFF

J gene: TRBJ1-1
D gene: .
clone size: .
V gene: TRBV7-2
CDR3 DNA: TGTGCCAGCAGCTTAGGCCCCAGGGTTGAAGCTTTCTTT
CDR3 protein: CASSLGPRVEAFF

J gene: TRBJ1-6
D gene: .
clone size: .
V gene: TRBV20-1
CDR3 DNA: TGCAGTGCTAACAGTTACTATAATTCACCCCTCCACTTT
CDR3 protein: CSANSYYNSPLHF

J gene: TRBJ2-7
D gene: .
clone size: .
V gene: TRBV7-9
CDR3 DNA: TGTGCCAGCAGCTTAGCTTCTGACGGGAGAAACTCCTACGAGCAGTACTTC
CDR3 protein: CASSLASDGRNSYEQYF

J gene: TRBJ2-7
D gene: .
clone size: .
V gene: TRBV27
CDR3 DNA: TGTGCCAGCAGTTTAGCTGGACAGATTTACGAGCAGTACTTC
CDR3 protein: CASSLAGQIYEQYF

J gene: TRBJ1-1
D gene: .
clone size: .
V gene: TRBV4-1
CDR3 DNA: TGTGCCAGCAGCCAAAGTGATACCGAAGCTTTCTTT
CDR3 protein: CASSQSDTEAFF

J gene: TRBJ1-1
D gene: .
clone size: .
V gene: TRBV6-2/TRBV6-3
CDR3 DNA: TGTGCCAGCAGTTATGTGGGGACAAGCACTGAAGCTTTCTTT
CDR3 protein: CASSYVGTSTEAFF

J gene: TRBJ1-1
D gene: .
clone size: .
V gene: TRBV7-2
CDR3 DNA: TGTGCCAGCAGCTTATTGGGAGGGACGGAAAACACTGAAGCTTTCTTT
CDR3 protein: CASSLLGGTENTEAFF

J gene: TRBJ1-1
D gene: TRBD1
clone size: .
V gene: TRBV7-2
CDR3 DNA: TGTGCCAGCAGCTTACCGGGACAGACTGAAGCTTTCTTT
CDR3 protein: CASSLPGQTEAFF

J gene: TRBJ1-1
D gene: .
clone size: few
V gene: TRBV27
CDR3 DNA: TGTGCCAGCAGTTCCCCCCCGGGGATCGACACTGAAGCTTTCTTT
CDR3 protein: CASSSPPGIDTEAFF

J gene: TRBJ2-5
D gene: TRBD1
clone size: .
V gene: TRBV5-1
CDR3 DNA: TGCGCCAGCAGCTTGGTGGGGGACAGGCGATACAATGAGCAGTACTTC
CDR3 protein: CASSLVGDRRYNEQYF

J gene: TRBJ1-6
D gene: .
clone size: .
V gene: TRBV20-1
CDR3 DNA: TGCAGTGCTAGAGAGGACGGCAATTCGCCCCCCCACTTT
CDR3 protein: CSAREDGNSPPHF

J gene: TRBJ2-1
D gene: .
clone size: .
V gene: TRBV5-5
CDR3 DNA: TGTGCCAGCAGTCGGAATACGGTCCGATTAAGCTCCTACAATGAGCAGTTCTTC
CDR3 protein: CASSRNTVRLSSYNEQFF

J gene: TRBJ2-3
D gene: .
clone size: .
V gene: TRBV5-1
CDR3 DNA: TGCGCCAGCAGCTTGGTCAGCGGCTCAGACACAGATACGCAGTATTTT
CDR3 protein: CASSLVSGSDTDTQYF

J gene: TRBJ2-7
D gene: TRBD2
clone size: few
V gene: TRBV6-5
CDR3 DNA: TGTGCCAGCAGTTCCTGGGGGGTTAGCGGGGGGGCTATCTCCTACGAGCAGTACTTC
CDR3 protein: CASSSWGVSGGAISYEQYF

J gene: TRBJ2-3
D gene: TRBD2
clone size: few
V gene: TRBV7-2
CDR3 DNA: TGTGCCAGCAGCACCCCGACTAGCGGGGGAACAGATACGCAGTATTTT
CDR3 protein: CASSTPTSGGTDTQYF

J gene: TRBJ2-2
D gene: .
clone size: .
V gene: TRBV6-5
CDR3 DNA: TGTGCCAGCACACGGGGCAACGGGGAGCTGTTTTTT
CDR3 protein: CASTRGNGELFF

J gene: TRBJ1-1
D gene: .
clone size: .
V gene: TRBV3-1
CDR3 DNA: TGTGCCAGCAGCCAAGATGACAACCCCCCGGGTGAAGCTTTCTTT
CDR3 protein: CASSQDDNPPGEAFF

J gene: TRBJ1-6
D gene: TRBD1
clone size: once
V gene: TRBV20-1
CDR3 DNA: TGCAGTGCTACAGACAGGGAGTATAATTCACCCCTCCACTTT
CDR3 protein: CSATDREYNSPLHF

J gene: TRBJ1-1
D gene: .
clone size: few
V gene: TRBV12-3/TRBV12-4
CDR3 DNA: TGTGCCAGCAGTCCCCGACCCGGGACTGCTGAAGCTTTCTTT
CDR3 protein: CASSPRPGTAEAFF

J gene: TRBJ1-1
D gene: .
clone size: .
V gene: TRBV10-2
CDR3 DNA: TGCGCCAGCCAACCCCCTAAGCGGGGAAACACTGAAGCTTTCTTT
CDR3 protein: CASQPPKRGNTEAFF

J gene: TRBJ2-5
D gene: .
clone size: few
V gene: TRBV7-9
CDR3 DNA: TGTGCCAGCAGCTTAAATGGTCAGGGCGAGACCCAGTACTTC
CDR3 protein: CASSLNGQGETQYF

J gene: TRBJ1-5
D gene: .
clone size: .
V gene: TRBV20-1
CDR3 DNA: TGCAGTGCCCGTACTCGGGGAGGGTATAGCAATCAGCCCCAGCATTTT
CDR3 protein: CSARTRGGYSNQPQHF

J gene: TRBJ2-5
D gene: .
clone size: many
V gene: TRBV4-1
CDR3 DNA: TGCGCCAGCAGCCGTGATGGACTTCAAGAGACCCAGTACTTC
CDR3 protein: CASSRDGLQETQYF

J gene: TRBJ1-2
D gene: .
clone size: .
V gene: TRBV20-1
CDR3 DNA: TGCAGTCTCGGGGGTGCTAACTATGGCTACACCTTC
CDR3 protein: CSLGGANYGYTF